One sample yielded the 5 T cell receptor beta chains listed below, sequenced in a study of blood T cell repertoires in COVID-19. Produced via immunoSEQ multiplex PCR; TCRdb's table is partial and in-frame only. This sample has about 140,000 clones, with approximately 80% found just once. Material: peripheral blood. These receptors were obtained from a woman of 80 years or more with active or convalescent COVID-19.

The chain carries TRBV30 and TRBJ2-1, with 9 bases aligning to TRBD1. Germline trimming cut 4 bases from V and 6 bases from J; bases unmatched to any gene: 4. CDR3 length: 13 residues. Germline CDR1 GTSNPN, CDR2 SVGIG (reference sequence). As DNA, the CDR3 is TGTGCCTGGAAGGTGACAGGGGGCAATGAGCAGTTCTTC. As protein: CAWKVTGGNEQFF. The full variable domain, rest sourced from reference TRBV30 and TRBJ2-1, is SQTIHQWPATLVQPVGSPLSLECTVEGTSNPNLYWYRQAAGRGLQLLFYSVGIGQISSEVPQNLSASRPQDRQFILSSKKLLLSDSGFYLCAWKVTGGNEQFFGPGTRLTVL.

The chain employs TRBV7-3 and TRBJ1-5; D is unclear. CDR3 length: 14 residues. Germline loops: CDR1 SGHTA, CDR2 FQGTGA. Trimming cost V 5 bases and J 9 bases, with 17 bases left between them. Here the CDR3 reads CASSPTATGAPQHF. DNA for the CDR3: TGTGCCAGCAGCCCGACGGCCACGGGTGCGCCCCAGCATTTT.

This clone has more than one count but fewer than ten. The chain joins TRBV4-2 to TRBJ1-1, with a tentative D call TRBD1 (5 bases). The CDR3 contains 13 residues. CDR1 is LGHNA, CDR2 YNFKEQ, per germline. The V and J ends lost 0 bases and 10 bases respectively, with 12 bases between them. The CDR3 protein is CASSQERGMRAFF. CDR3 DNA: TGTGCCAGCAGCCAAGAGCGGGGGATGAGAGCTTTCTTT.

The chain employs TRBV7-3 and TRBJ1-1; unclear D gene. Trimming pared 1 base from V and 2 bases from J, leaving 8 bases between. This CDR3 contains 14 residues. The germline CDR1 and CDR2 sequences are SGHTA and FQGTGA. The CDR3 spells CASSLNPGNTEAFF. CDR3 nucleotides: TGTGCCAGCAGCTTAAATCCAGGTAACACTGAAGCTTTCTTT.

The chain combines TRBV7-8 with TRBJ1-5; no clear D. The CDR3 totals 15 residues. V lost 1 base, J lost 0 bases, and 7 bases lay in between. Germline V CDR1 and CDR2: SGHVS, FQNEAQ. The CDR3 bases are TGTGCCAGCAGCTTAGGACAATATAGCAATCAGCCCCAGCATTTT. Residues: CASSLGQYSNQPQHF. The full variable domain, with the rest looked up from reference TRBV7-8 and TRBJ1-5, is GAGVSQSPRYKVAKRGQDVALRCDPISGHVSLFWYQQALGQGPEFLTYFQNEAQLDKSGLPSDRFFAERPEGSVSTLKIQRTQQEDSAVYLCASSLGQYSNQPQHFGDGTRLSIL.